Below, 16 T cell receptor beta chains from the same sample are listed, as sequenced in a study of shared clonotypes between healthy human individuals. The table came from immunoSEQ multiplex PCR; TCRdb's copy has only in-frame clones and leaves some out. The sample holds millions of clones; approximately 92% are singletons and the top ten take roughly 0.13%. Material: naive CD4+ T cells sorted from blood. The subset is: CD45RA+ positively selected. The receptors derive from a man in his late teens or twenties in good health.

This chain connects TRBV30 to TRBJ2-1; 8 nucleotides agree with TRBD2. Losses at the gene ends were 2 bases for V and 10 bases for J; bases not matched to a gene: 10. The CDR3 extends over 14 amino acids. The germline CDR1 and CDR2 sequences are GTSNPN and SVGIG (reference sequence). CDR3 sequence (DNA): TGTGCCTGGAGTTACACCGGGACTAGATACGAGCAGTTCTTC. This encodes CAWSYTGTRYEQFF. The full variable domain, rest sourced from reference TRBV30 and TRBJ2-1, is SQTIHQWPATLVQPVGSPLSLECTVEGTSNPNLYWYRQAAGRGLQLLFYSVGIGQISSEVPQNLSASRPQDRQFILSSKKLLLSDSGFYLCAWSYTGTRYEQFFGPGTRLTVL.

This clone was seen only once. The genes are TRBV28 and TRBJ1-3, with D possibly matching TRBD1 (6 bases). The CDR3 runs 17 residues. The germline CDR1 and CDR2 sequences are MDHEN and SYDVKM. The germline V and J ends were trimmed by 8 bases and 0 bases, with 20 bases remaining between them. Here the CDR3 reads CASPPSEGESSGNTIYF. In nucleotides, the CDR3 is TGTGCCAGCCCTCCTTCAGAGGGGGAGAGCTCTGGAAACACCATATATTTT.

The gene calls are TRBV5-4 and TRBJ2-7; possible D gene TRBD1, 7 bases. The germline gives CDR1 SGHNT, CDR2 YYREEE (reference sequence). V gave up 4 bases and J gave up 0 bases, with 20 bases separating them. The CDR3 totals 17 residues. CDR3 sequence: CASSRFIGGDSSYEQYF. As DNA, the CDR3 is TGTGCCAGCAGCCGTTTTATAGGAGGGGACAGCTCCTACGAGCAGTACTTC. Combining the CDR3 with reference TRBV5-4 and TRBJ2-7 gives the whole variable domain ETGVTQSPTHLIKTRGQQVTLRCSSQSGHNTVSWYQQALGQGPQFIFQYYREEENGRGNFPPRFSGLQFPNYSSELNVNALELDDSALYLCASSRFIGGDSSYEQYFGPGTRLTVT.

On this clone: Other DNA sequences in this sample translate to the same CDR3. This rearrangement joins TRBV30 to TRBJ1-1; 11 bases are a match to TRBD1. This CDR3 spans 14 amino acids. Germline CDR1 is GTSNPN and CDR2 is SVGIG (reference sequence). J lost 4 bases, V lost 1 base, and 2 bases had no gene match. The chain's CDR3 is CAWSGDRGGTEAFF. In DNA, the CDR3 is TGTGCCTGGAGTGGGGACAGGGGGGGCACTGAAGCTTTCTTT.

Comments on this clone: The same CDR3 arises from other DNA sequences in this sample as well. This chain links TRBV7-2 with TRBJ2-7, with TRBD2 as a possible D gene (6 bases). V was pared by 1 base and J by 6 bases, with 13 bases between. The CDR3 is made up of 14 amino acids. Germline CDR1 is SGHTA and CDR2 is FQGNSA. The CDR3 loop is CASSLGLAGGEQYF. The CDR3 DNA is TGTGCCAGCAGCTTAGGTCTGGCCGGGGGCGAGCAGTACTTC.

The CDR3 loop is CASSLGASASTDTQYF. The DNA of the CDR3 is TGCGCCAGCAGCTTGGGTGCTTCTGCTAGCACAGATACGCAGTATTTT. The chain employs TRBV5-1 and TRBJ2-3; no clear D. V shed 0 bases and J shed 0 bases, with 11 bases lying between them. The length of the CDR3 is 16 residues. CDR1 is SGHRS, CDR2 YFSETQ, per germline.

The chain joins TRBV19 to TRBJ2-7; TRBD2 matches 10 bases. The V gene's germline CDR1 is LNHDA and CDR2 SQIVND (reference sequence). This CDR3 contains 17 residues. Trimming cost V 5 bases and J 0 bases; bases outside gene matches: 10. The CDR3 DNA is TGTGCCAGTAGTCGGACAACCGGGACTAGCGCCTCCTACGAGCAGTACTTC. It encodes CASSRTTGTSASYEQYF.

The chain combines TRBV9 with TRBJ2-1; D is perhaps TRBD1 (5 bases). This CDR3 comprises 14 residues. V lost 6 bases and J lost 2, with 12 bases in between. Germline loops: CDR1 SGDLS, CDR2 YYNGEE. This CDR3 is CASNQGATYNEQFF. In nucleotides, the CDR3 is TGTGCCAGCAACCAGGGCGCCACCTACAATGAGCAGTTCTTC.

The V call is TRBV6-5, the J call TRBJ2-7; 8 bases match TRBD2. The CDR3 length is 12 residues. The junction had 4 bases not matched to a gene; V was cut back by 8 bases and J by 4 bases. Germline V CDR1 and CDR2: MNHEY, SVGAGI. DNA for the CDR3: TGTGCCAGCTGTACTAGCGGTTACGAGCAGTACTTC. This sequence encodes CASCTSGYEQYF.

V gene TRBV5-4 combines with J gene TRBJ1-1; unclear D gene. V lost 4 bases and J 1 base, leaving 8 bases between the germline ends. The CDR3 runs 13 residues. Germline assignment: CDR1 SGHNT and CDR2 YYREEE (reference sequence). The CDR3, as DNA: TGTGCCAGCAGCGTGGGTAGGAACACTGAAGCTTTCTTT. Its translation is CASSVGRNTEAFF.

This clone was seen a single time. This chain links TRBV30 with TRBJ1-4, with a tentative D call TRBD1 (5 bases). Germline V gives CDR1 GTSNPN, CDR2 SVGIG (reference sequence). The ends were cut back, 1 base at V and 8 bases at J, with 11 bases in the middle. This CDR3 contains 13 residues. CDR3 amino acids: CAWSEEPGEKLFF. In nucleotides, the CDR3 is TGTGCCTGGAGTGAGGAACCAGGGGAAAAACTGTTTTTT.

The genes are TRBV6-5 and TRBJ1-6, with 7 nucleotides matching TRBD1. CDR1 MNHEY and CDR2 SVGAGI come from the germline V gene. The CDR3 consists of 15 residues. V trimming: 5 bases; J trimming: 2 bases; junction bases outside the gene matches: 3. CDR3 residues: CASSRGQAYNSPLHF. The CDR3 DNA sequence: TGTGCCAGCAGTAGAGGACAGGCCTATAATTCACCCCTCCACTTT.

Here the CDR3 reads CASSRTGDSPLHF. The CDR3 DNA follows: TGTGCCAGCAGCCGAACAGGGGACTCACCCCTCCACTTT. This sequence joins TRBV6-5 and TRBJ1-6; 7 bases are shared with TRBD1. The CDR3 is made up of 13 amino acids. With V trimmed by 6 bases and J by 10 bases, 6 bases remained unmatched. CDR1 and CDR2 (germline): MNHEY, SVGAGI.

The rearrangement links TRBV20-1 to TRBJ1-2, with D unresolved. The CDR3 spans 11 residues. The V gene's germline CDR1 is DFQATT and CDR2 SNEGSKA (reference sequence). In DNA form, the CDR3 reads TGCGTAGTCCCGGAACTAGAGGGCTACACCTTC. Encoded protein: CVVPELEGYTF.

The genes are TRBV7-2 and TRBJ2-2, with 9 bases matching TRBD1. After removal of 2 bases from V and 5 bases from J, the junction contained 12 bases not matched to a gene. The CDR3 is 18 amino acids. Germline CDR1 reads SGHTA; CDR2 reads FQGNSA. This chain's CDR3 is CASSLSPGTGIGTGELFF. The CDR3, as DNA: TGTGCCAGCAGCTTATCACCCGGGACAGGGATTGGAACCGGGGAGCTGTTTTTT. Based on the CDR3 plus reference TRBV7-2 and TRBJ2-2, the full variable domain is GAGVSQSPSNKVTEKGKDVELRCDPISGHTALYWYRQSLGQGLEFLIYFQGNSAPDKSGLPSDRFSAERTGGSVSTLTIQRTQQEDSAVYLCASSLSPGTGIGTGELFFGEGSRLTVL.

The rearrangement links TRBV5-1 to TRBJ2-7; TRBD1 matches at 10 bases. Unmatched junction bases numbered 5, after V lost 0 bases and J lost 5 bases. The germline CDR1 and CDR2 sequences are SGHRS and YFSETQ. The CDR3 consists of 15 residues. As DNA, the CDR3 is TGCGCCAGCAGCTTGGTCTGGACAGGGGGTGACGAGCAGTACTTC. Translation gives CASSLVWTGGDEQYF.